These 14 T cell receptor beta chains were all obtained from the same sample, sequenced in a study of shared clonotypes between healthy human individuals. Produced via immunoSEQ multiplex PCR; TCRdb's table is partial and in-frame only. The sample records some 2,000,000 clones, approximately 96% being singletons. Sequencing input: naive CD4+ T cells sorted from blood. Described subset: CD45RA+ positively selected. These receptors all come from a young man in good health.

The CDR3 region has the DNA TGTGCCAGCCTATACACCCATGGCTACACCTTC. Its protein product is CASLYTHGYTF. This chain joins TRBV7-3 and TRBJ1-2; D uncertain. Germline V lookup: CDR1 SGHTA, CDR2 FQGTGA. This CDR3 is 11 amino acids long. V was trimmed by 8 bases and J by 6 bases, leaving 10 bases between them.

The rearrangement joins TRBV6-1 to TRBJ2-7; D is perhaps TRBD2 (6 bases). CDR1 and CDR2 from the germline V gene are MNHNS and SASEGT. The CDR3 has 14 residues. V was trimmed by 2 bases and J by 2 bases, leaving 10 bases between them. CDR3 loop: CASSESPGAYEQYF. CDR3 sequence (DNA): TGTGCCAGCAGTGAATCGCCGGGAGCCTACGAGCAGTACTTC.

The chain couples TRBV6-5 to TRBJ2-7, with TRBD1 as a possible D gene (5 bases). The CDR3 length is 13 residues. Trimming took off 6 bases at V and 0 bases at J, with 9 bases between the two ends. Germline V gene lookup returns CDR1 MNHEY and CDR2 SVGAGI. The CDR3 DNA is TGTGCCAGCAGACTGGGGCACTCCTACGAGCAGTACTTC. Residues: CASRLGHSYEQYF.

J is TRBJ2-3 and V is TRBV6-5, with D possibly matching TRBD2 (7 bases). Germline values: CDR1 MNHEY, CDR2 SVGAGI. This CDR3 region has 15 residues. The V end lost 4 bases, the J end lost 4 bases, and 15 bases lay between the germline ends. The CDR3 DNA sequence: TGTGCCAGCAGTTCCGGGGGGCTTAGGGCAGATACGCAGTATTTT. It specifies CASSSGGLRADTQYF.

This clone was recorded once. This chain links TRBV6-6 with TRBJ2-5, with D maybe TRBD2 (5 bases). V was clipped by 2 bases and J by 5 bases, with 15 bases between them. CDR1 and CDR2 (germline): MNHNY, SVGAGI (reference sequence). The CDR3 is made up of 15 amino acids. The CDR3 DNA is TGTGCCAGCAGTTACCGAGGTGGCCGAGGGGAGACCCAGTACTTC. This sequence encodes CASSYRGGRGETQYF.

This rearrangement joins TRBV2 to TRBJ2-2; TRBD1 aligns across 10 bases. In germline, CDR1 is SNHLY, CDR2 FYNNEI. Unmatched junction bases numbered 4, after V lost 6 bases and J lost 6 bases. The CDR3 length is 14 residues. The CDR3 reads CASRGQGLAGELFF. The CDR3 bases are TGTGCCAGCAGGGGACAGGGGCTGGCCGGGGAGCTGTTTTTT.

The V and J genes are TRBV7-8 and TRBJ2-7, with D uncertain. The ends were cut back, 1 base at V and 0 bases at J, with 13 bases in the middle. This CDR3 is 16 amino acids long. Germline CDR1 SGHVS, CDR2 FQNEAQ. The CDR3 here is CASSLGEPFDSYEQYF. The DNA of the CDR3 is TGTGCCAGCAGCTTAGGGGAACCGTTTGACTCCTACGAGCAGTACTTC.

J is TRBJ1-6 and V is TRBV7-6, with D maybe TRBD1 (5 bases). The CDR3 has 21 residues. With 0 bases removed from V and 10 bases from J, the gap between germline ends came to 31 bases. Germline V gene sequence: CDR1 SGHVS, CDR2 FNYEAQ. CDR3 region: CASSLADGTSEEPPNLSPLHF. As DNA, the CDR3 is TGTGCCAGCAGCTTAGCGGATGGGACGTCGGAAGAGCCTCCAAATTTATCACCCCTCCACTTT.

A note on this clone: The germline gene is not matched at one end of the junction; a read error may be the cause. The rearrangement uses TRBV7-7 and TRBJ2-1; D ambiguous. Germline values: CDR1 SSHAT, CDR2 FNYEAQ (reference sequence). CDR3 length: 14 amino acids. CDR3 loop: CASSNGPVGNEQFF. For the CDR3, the DNA is TGTGCTAGCAGCAATGGGCCCGTCGGGAATGAGCAGTTCTTC.

This chain links TRBV5-1 with TRBJ2-7; D is possibly TRBD1 (6 bases). Deletions cut 4 bases from V and 5 bases from J, with 16 bases between. The CDR3 covers 14 residues. CDR1 is SGHRS, CDR2 YFSETQ, per germline. The CDR3 spells CASSQMLQGHEQYF. CDR3 DNA: TGCGCCAGCAGCCAGATGTTACAGGGCCACGAGCAGTACTTC.

V is TRBV6-1 and J is TRBJ1-3; no clear D gene. CDR1 is MNHNS and CDR2 is SASEGT in the germline V gene. The V and J ends lost 4 bases and 1 base respectively, with 14 bases between them. The CDR3 has 16 amino acids. In DNA, the CDR3 is TGTGCCAGCAGTGGCCCAGAAGTATTTTCTGGAAACACCATATATTTT. Encoded protein: CASSGPEVFSGNTIYF.

This chain links TRBV21-1 with TRBJ1-2. TRBV21-1 is deemed a pseudogene. The CDR3 spans 16 residues. The CDR3 protein is CASSKAGDSCNYGYTF. Here the CDR3 DNA reads TGTGCCAGCAGCAAAGCAGGAGATTCGTGTAACTATGGCTACACCTTC.

This chain joins TRBV27 and TRBJ2-7; D could derive from TRBD1 or TRBD2 (5 bases each). This CDR3 is 15 amino acids long. The germline V and J ends were trimmed by 1 base and 3 bases, with 13 bases remaining between them. The V gene's germline CDR1 is MNHEY and CDR2 SMNVEV (reference sequence). This CDR3 is CASSLYGGRSYEQYF. CDR3 DNA sequence: TGTGCCAGCAGTTTATATGGGGGTAGGAGCTACGAGCAGTACTTC.

The chain is built from TRBV5-1 and TRBJ1-2, with a tentative D call TRBD1 (5 bases). Germline assignment: CDR1 SGHRS and CDR2 YFSETQ. The CDR3 contains 16 residues. The germline V and J ends were trimmed by 0 bases and 0 bases, with 12 bases remaining between them. CDR3 sequence (DNA): TGCGCCAGCAGCTTGGTCCAGGGTGATACTAACTATGGCTACACCTTC. The encoded protein is CASSLVQGDTNYGYTF.